The clone carrying this T cell receptor beta chain was seen more than once but under ten times. The antigen is undetermined. This record belongs to a study of post-analysis software for immune sequencing data. Findings and caveats of the study: For normalized Chao1 diversity, multiple sclerosis patients scored significantly lower than controls did. Compared with controls, patients had more of about 5 TRBV segments, including TRBV5-6, TRBV5-1 and TRBV20-1. Batch-matched samples strongly co-clustered by F measure.

Unique-molecular-identifier-tagged TCR beta cDNA libraries were used. Starting from around 0.96 to 9.9 million T cells, the study yielded a few hundred thousand cDNA molecules. TCRdb re-derived calls from the PCR reads in MiXCR, one entry per CDR3 protein. The sample has more than 350,000 distinct CDR3 sequences, 35% to 45% seen once. This CDR3 has 16 residues. V was cut by 5 bases and J by 2 bases, with 17 bases left in between. Per germline, CDR1 KGHDR and CDR2 SFDVKD. V usage is TRBV24-1 and J usage is TRBJ2-5; D is perhaps TRBD1 or TRBD2 (5 bases each). Sequenced input: blood. The clonotype comes from a girl aged 2 to 10 with multiple sclerosis. The CDR3 sequence is CATSGATGTPQETQYF. The CDR3 DNA is TGTGCCACCAGTGGCGCAACCGGGACGCCTCAAGAGACCCAGTACTTC.